The 2 T cell receptor beta chains below come from one sample, sequenced in a study of early T cells in non-severe SARS-CoV-2 infection. TCRdb analysed the 5' RACE reads with MiXCR anew, one entry per CDR3 protein. This sample has about 89,000 distinct CDR3 sequences; roughly 17% occur once, and the top ten carry 4.5% to 6%. Sequences were derived from whole blood, sampled at baseline. Receptor source: an adult who was a healthcare worker with PCR-confirmed SARS-CoV-2 infection or an uninfected control (not recorded which).

This clonotype was seen many times. The chain carries TRBV12-3 or TRBV12-4 and TRBJ2-3; no reliable D call. V was shortened by 3 bases and J by 5 bases, with 3 bases between the two germline ends. The CDR3 is 11 residues long. The CDR3 nucleotides read TGTGCCAGCAGTTTCGGAGATACGCAGTATTTT. The encoded protein is CASSFGDTQYF.

V gene TRBV3-1 combines with J gene TRBJ1-6; a possible D gene is TRBD1 (5 bases). The CDR3 is 13 residues long. With 2 bases removed from V and 13 bases from J, the gap between germline ends came to 12 bases. CDR1 and CDR2 (germline): LGHDT, YNNKEL (reference sequence). The CDR3 is CASSQRGIGPLHF. As DNA, the CDR3 is TGTGCCAGCAGCCAACGGGGGATAGGGCCCCTCCACTTT.